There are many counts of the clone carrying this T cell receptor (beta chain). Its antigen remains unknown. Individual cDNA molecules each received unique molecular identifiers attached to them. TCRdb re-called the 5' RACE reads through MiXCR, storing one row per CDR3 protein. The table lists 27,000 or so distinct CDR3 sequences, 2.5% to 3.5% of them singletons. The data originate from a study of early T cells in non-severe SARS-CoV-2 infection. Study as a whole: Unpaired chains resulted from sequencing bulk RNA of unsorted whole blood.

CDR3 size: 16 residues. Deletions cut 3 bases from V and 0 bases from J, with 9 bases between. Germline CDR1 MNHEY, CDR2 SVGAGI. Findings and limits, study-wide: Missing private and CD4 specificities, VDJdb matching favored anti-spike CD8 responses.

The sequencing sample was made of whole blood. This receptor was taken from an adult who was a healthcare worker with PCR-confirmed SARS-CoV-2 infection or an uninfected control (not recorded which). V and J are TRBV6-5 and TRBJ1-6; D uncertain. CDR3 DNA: TGTGCCAGCAGTTATTTTTCCGTCTCCTATAATTCACCCCTCCACTTT. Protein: CASSYFSVSYNSPLHF.